These 25 T cell receptor beta chains originate from one sample sequenced in a study of identical twins. TCRdb recomputed calls from the 5' RACE reads with MiXCR, one row per CDR3 protein. Among roughly 240,000 distinct CDR3 sequences, approximately 8% were seen once, and the ten largest hold roughly 5.4%. The sample was also reused in another study, on yellow fever vaccine responses in identical twins.

Sequencing was carried out using CD8+ T cells sorted from blood. The receptors shown here come from a woman younger than 30 in good health.

This clonotype was seen more than once but under ten times. The rearrangement uses TRBV11-1 and TRBJ2-1; TRBD2 agrees at 12 bases. V lost 2 bases, J lost 0 bases, and 11 bases stayed unmatched. The CDR3 contains 20 residues. Germline V gene data show CDR1 as SGHAT and CDR2 as FQDESV (reference sequence). The CDR3 coding sequence is TGTGCCAGCAGCTTACCGGGACTAGCGGGTTACCCGAGCTCCTACAATGAGCAGTTCTTC. The encoded protein is CASSLPGLAGYPSSYNEQFF.

This clonotype was detected a few times. The CDR3 region has the DNA TGTGCCAGCAGCTTGCCTTACCAAGAGACCCAGTACTTC. Protein: CASSLPYQETQYF. The rearrangement joins TRBV5-6 to TRBJ2-5; no definite D call. Germline assignment: CDR1 SGHDT and CDR2 YYEEEE. The CDR3 runs 13 residues. Trimming pared 1 base from V and 0 bases from J, leaving 4 bases between.

This clonotype was seen a few times. This chain connects TRBV27 to TRBJ2-1; tentative D call: TRBD1 (6 bases). From germline, CDR1 is MNHEY and CDR2 SMNVEV (reference sequence). CDR3 length equals 13 residues. With 5 bases removed from V and 8 bases from J, the gap between germline ends came to 13 bases. The DNA for the CDR3 is TGTGCCAGCAGTGTGATACAGGGTGATGAGCAGTTCTTC. Residues: CASSVIQGDEQFF.

This clonotype was observed a handful of times. The J gene is TRBJ2-7, the V gene TRBV4-1; 11 bases agree with TRBD2. Losses at the gene ends were 3 bases for V and 1 base for J; bases not matched to a gene: 11. The CDR3 extends over 18 amino acids. Germline CDR1 and CDR2: MGHRA and YSYEKL. CDR3 nucleotides: TGCGCCAGCAGCCAGGGGGGGATCCTAGCGGGAGGTTCCTACGAGCAGTACTTC. Translated: CASSQGGILAGGSYEQYF.

This chain links TRBV6-1 with TRBJ2-1; D may be TRBD2 (6 bases). This CDR3 is built from 13 residues. Germline loops: CDR1 MNHNS, CDR2 SASEGT. The V end lost 6 bases, the J end lost 10 bases, and 16 bases lay between the germline ends. The CDR3 nucleotides read TGTGCCAGCAGAGAGTCGGGGGTAGACGAGCAGTTCTTC. This encodes CASRESGVDEQFF.

In its sample, this clonotype was seen many times. The rearrangement uses TRBV12-3 or TRBV12-4 and TRBJ2-1; a possible D gene is TRBD1 (7 bases). Trimming shortened V by 7 bases and J by 6 bases, and 22 bases separated the two germline ends. CDR3 length: 16 residues. CDR3 loop: CASILLGGRGSNEQFF. The CDR3, as DNA: TGTGCCAGCATCTTACTAGGGGGCCGGGGGTCCAATGAGCAGTTCTTC.

The chain recombines TRBV11-2 with TRBJ2-1; 8 bases match TRBD2. Germline values: CDR1 SGHAT, CDR2 FQNNGV. V lost 4 bases to trimming and J lost 6 bases; unmatched junction nucleotides: 17. The CDR3 has 18 residues. The CDR3 is CASSSRLWRASGRNEQFF. For the CDR3, the DNA is TGTGCCAGCAGCTCCCGACTTTGGAGAGCTAGCGGGCGCAATGAGCAGTTCTTC.

A few counts support this clonotype. The gene calls are TRBV7-8 and TRBJ2-2; D is uncertain. Trimming removed 1 base from V and 5 bases from J, with 11 bases in between. The CDR3 sequence is 15 residues long. CDR1 and CDR2 from the germline V gene are SGHVS and FQNEAQ. CDR3 in DNA: TGTGCCAGCAGCTTAGAAGGCTACGGTACCGGGGAGCTGTTTTTT. Translating gives CASSLEGYGTGELFF.

This clonotype was counted between two and nine times. The chain joins TRBV5-1 to TRBJ2-4; 8 positions agree with TRBD2. V lost 4 bases and J lost 0; bases outside the gene matches: 9. The CDR3 is 17 residues long. Germline CDR1 SGHRS, CDR2 YFSETQ. The chain's CDR3 is CASSPRPGGEAKNIQYF. DNA for the CDR3: TGCGCCAGCAGCCCCAGGCCGGGAGGGGAAGCCAAAAACATTCAGTACTTC.

This chain joins TRBV20-1 and TRBJ2-5; D not resolved. The V end was cut by 2 bases, the J end by 5 bases, with 18 bases between. Looked up from germline, CDR1 is DFQATT and CDR2 is SNEGSKA (reference sequence). CDR3 length: 15 residues. CDR3 DNA: TGCAGTGCTAGACAAACATCAGAGTTTCGGGAGACCCAGTACTTC. This sequence encodes CSARQTSEFRETQYF.

The chain is built from TRBV5-6 and TRBJ2-7; weak D call: TRBD2 (6 bases). Germline CDR1 is SGHDT and CDR2 is YYEEEE. The V end was cut by 3 bases, the J end by 7 bases, with 11 bases between. The CDR3 consists of 12 residues. The CDR3 region is CASSSYSGEQYF. The DNA for the CDR3 is TGTGCCAGCAGCTCCTATAGCGGAGAGCAGTACTTC.

Regarding this clonotype: This may be a read error: a much more frequent sequence differs by one nucleotide. The V gene is TRBV20-1, the J gene TRBJ2-1; possible D gene TRBD2, 5 bases. The CDR3 runs 19 residues. Germline V gives CDR1 DFQATT, CDR2 SNEGSKA (reference sequence). V lost 0 bases and J 8 bases, leaving 29 bases between the germline ends. The CDR3, as DNA: TGCAGTGCTAGAGACCCCCGCGGTGGAGCGGAGGCCCTCTTCTATGAGCAGTTCTTC. Translation gives CSARDPRGGAEALFYEQFF.

This chain uses TRBV29-1 with TRBJ2-7; D call uncertain. The germline V and J ends were trimmed by 6 bases and 3 bases, with 15 bases remaining between them. The CDR3 totals 13 residues. Looked up from germline, CDR1 is SQVTM and CDR2 is ANQGSEA. The CDR3 nucleotides read TGCAGCGTCGGCGCTAGTTCAGACTACGAGCAGTACTTC. Amino acid sequence: CSVGASSDYEQYF.

This clonotype was detected many times. The chain couples TRBV7-8 to TRBJ2-1; D gene uncertain. The CDR3 extends over 15 amino acids. Trimming stripped 1 base from V and 2 bases from J, with 9 bases between. Germline CDR1 is SGHVS and CDR2 is FQNEAQ. CDR3 DNA sequence: TGTGCCAGCAGCTTAGTGGCCGGCCCCTACAATGAGCAGTTCTTC. This gives the protein CASSLVAGPYNEQFF.

This chain's CDR3 is CSVDEGISDTQYF. In nucleotides, the CDR3 is TGCAGCGTTGACGAGGGAATATCAGATACGCAGTATTTT. The chain combines TRBV29-1 with TRBJ2-3, with D possibly being TRBD2 (5 bases). Trimming stripped 3 bases from V and 4 bases from J, with 11 bases between. The CDR3 has 13 residues. Per germline, CDR1 SQVTM and CDR2 ANQGSEA.

The J gene is TRBJ2-6, the V gene TRBV28; weak D call: TRBD1 (6 bases). V lost 4 bases and J 2 bases, leaving 9 bases between the germline ends. The germline V gene encodes CDR1 MDHEN and CDR2 SYDVKM. The CDR3 sequence is 15 residues long. The CDR3 DNA sequence: TGTGCCAGCAGTTCTCACAGGGCTGGGGCCAACGTCCTGACTTTC. Residues: CASSSHRAGANVLTF.

This clonotype has only a few counts. V is TRBV5-6 and J is TRBJ2-2; D gene uncertain. The CDR3 is made up of 12 amino acids. Between the trimmed V and J ends, which lost 5 bases and 6 bases, there was a span of 8 bases. Per germline, CDR1 SGHDT and CDR2 YYEEEE. CDR3 bases: TGTGCCAGCAGATCCCCTCCCGGGGAGCTGTTTTTT. This gives the protein CASRSPPGELFF.

V is TRBV18 and J is TRBJ2-1, with D hard to call. CDR1 is KGHSH and CDR2 is LQKENI in the germline V gene. The CDR3 has 12 residues. V was shortened by 6 bases and J by 8 bases, with 11 bases between the two germline ends. CDR3 residues: CASSPNNDEQFF. In nucleotides, the CDR3 is TGTGCCAGCTCTCCAAACAACGATGAGCAGTTCTTC.

This clonotype was counted many times. The chain joins TRBV9 to TRBJ2-3; D remains unclear. Germline loops: CDR1 SGDLS, CDR2 YYNGEE. V was trimmed by 0 bases and J by 2 bases, leaving 1 base between them. The CDR3 is made up of 12 amino acids. CDR3 in DNA: TGTGCCAGCAGCGTAGACACAGATACGCAGTATTTT. Protein sequence: CASSVDTDTQYF.

This clonotype was detected ten times or more. The V call is TRBV12-3 or TRBV12-4, the J call TRBJ2-7; D may be TRBD1 (6 bases). CDR3 length: 12 residues. Trimming removed 6 bases at V and 3 bases at J, with 9 bases between. DNA of the CDR3: TGTGCCAGCAGCCTGGACAGCTACGAGCAGTACGTC. Protein: CASSLDSYEQYV.

The V and J genes are TRBV4-1 and TRBJ2-7; 7 bases are a match to TRBD1. The V and J ends lost 4 bases and 6 bases, in that order; junction bases with no gene match: 3. CDR1 and CDR2 (germline): MGHRA, YSYEKL. The CDR3 consists of 12 residues. The CDR3 DNA follows: TGCGCCAGCAGCCGCCGGGACAGCGAGCAGTACTTC. Translated: CASSRRDSEQYF.

This rearrangement joins TRBV28 to TRBJ2-7; 8 bases fit TRBD1. The germline V gene encodes CDR1 MDHEN and CDR2 SYDVKM. The CDR3 loop spans 15 amino acids. V gave up 6 bases and J gave up 6 bases; unmatched junction bases: 13. CDR3 DNA sequence: TGTGCCAGCAGCCCTCCCAGGGGGCGCTTCCCCGAGCAGTACTTC. The encoded protein is CASSPPRGRFPEQYF.

This chain uses TRBV12-3 or TRBV12-4 with TRBJ1-5, with 7 bases identical to TRBD1. This CDR3 comprises 12 residues. V shed 9 bases and J 2 bases; nucleotides not matched to a gene: 1. Written as DNA, the CDR3 is TGTGCCAGTGACAGGGGCAATCAGCCCCAGCATTTT. Its translation is CASDRGNQPQHF.

This clonotype has only a few counts. The chain employs TRBV14 and TRBJ1-2; D is ambiguous. CDR1 and CDR2 (germline): SGHDN, FVKESK. CDR3 length: 15 residues. Trimming cost V 5 bases and J 7 bases, with 20 bases left between them. The CDR3 is CASSYSYGTPLGYTF. In nucleotides, the CDR3 is TGTGCCAGCAGCTACTCATATGGAACGCCCCTTGGCTACACCTTC.

The chain recombines TRBV20-1 with TRBJ2-2, with D possibly matching TRBD2 (6 bases). The germline gives CDR1 DFQATT, CDR2 SNEGSKA (reference sequence). The CDR3 extends over 13 amino acids. Trimming took 4 bases from V and 1 from J, leaving 7 bases between them. The chain's CDR3 is CSAKAGNTGELFF. In DNA, the CDR3 is TGCAGTGCTAAAGCGGGGAACACCGGGGAGCTGTTTTTT.